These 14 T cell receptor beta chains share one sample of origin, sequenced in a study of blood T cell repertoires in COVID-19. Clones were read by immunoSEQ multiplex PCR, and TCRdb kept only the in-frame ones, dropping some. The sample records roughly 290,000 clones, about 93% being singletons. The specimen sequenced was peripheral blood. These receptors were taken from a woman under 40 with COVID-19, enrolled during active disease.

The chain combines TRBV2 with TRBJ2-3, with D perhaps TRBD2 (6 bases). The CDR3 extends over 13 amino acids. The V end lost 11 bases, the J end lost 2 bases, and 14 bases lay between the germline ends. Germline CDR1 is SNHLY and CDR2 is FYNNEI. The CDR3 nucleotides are TGTGCCGGTGGGGACTTTTACACAGATACGCAGTATTTT. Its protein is CAGGDFYTDTQYF.

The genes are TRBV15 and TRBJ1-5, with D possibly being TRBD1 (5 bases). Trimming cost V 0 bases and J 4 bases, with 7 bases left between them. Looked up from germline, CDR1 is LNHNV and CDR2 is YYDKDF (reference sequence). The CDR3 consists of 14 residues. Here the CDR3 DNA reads TGTGCCACCAGCAGAGAAAGGGGAAATCAGCCCCAGCATTTT. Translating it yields CATSRERGNQPQHF. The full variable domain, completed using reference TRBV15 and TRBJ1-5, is DAMVIQNPRYQVTQFGKPVTLSCSQTLNHNVMYWYQQKSSQAPKLLFHYYDKDFNNEADTPDNFQSRRPNTSFCFLDIRSPGLGDTAMYLCATSRERGNQPQHFGDGTRLSIL.

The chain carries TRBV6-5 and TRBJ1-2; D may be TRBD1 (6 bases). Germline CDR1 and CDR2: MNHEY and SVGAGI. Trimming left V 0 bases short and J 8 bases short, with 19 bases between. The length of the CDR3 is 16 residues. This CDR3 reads CASSYSADSVYAGYTF. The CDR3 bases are TGTGCCAGCAGTTACTCAGCGGACAGCGTCTATGCAGGCTACACCTTC.

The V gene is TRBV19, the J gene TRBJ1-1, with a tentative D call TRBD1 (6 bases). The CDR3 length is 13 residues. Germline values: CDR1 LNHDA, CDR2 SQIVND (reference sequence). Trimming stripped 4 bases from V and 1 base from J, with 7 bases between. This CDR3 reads CASSTTGNTEAFF. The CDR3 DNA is TGTGCCAGTAGTACGACAGGGAACACTGAAGCTTTCTTT.

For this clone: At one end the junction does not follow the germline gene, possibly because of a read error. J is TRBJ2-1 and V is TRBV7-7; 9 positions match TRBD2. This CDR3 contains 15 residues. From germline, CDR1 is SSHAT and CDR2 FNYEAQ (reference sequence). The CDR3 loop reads CASSLKAGGVAEQFF. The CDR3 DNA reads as TGTGCTAGCAGCTTAAAAGCGGGAGGAGTTGCTGAGCAGTTCTTC.

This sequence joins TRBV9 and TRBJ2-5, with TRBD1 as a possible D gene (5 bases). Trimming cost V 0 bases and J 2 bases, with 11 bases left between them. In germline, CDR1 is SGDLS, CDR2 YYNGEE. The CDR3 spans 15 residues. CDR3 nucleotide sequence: TGTGCCAGCAGCGTAGGGGGCAGGCGACAAGAGACCCAGTACTTC. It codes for CASSVGGRRQETQYF.

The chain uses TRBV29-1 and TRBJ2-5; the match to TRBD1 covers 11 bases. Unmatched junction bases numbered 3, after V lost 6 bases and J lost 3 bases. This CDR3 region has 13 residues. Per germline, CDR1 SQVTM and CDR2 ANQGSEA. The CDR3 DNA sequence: TGCAGCGTGGACAGGGGGCAAAAAGAGACCCAGTACTTC. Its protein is CSVDRGQKETQYF.

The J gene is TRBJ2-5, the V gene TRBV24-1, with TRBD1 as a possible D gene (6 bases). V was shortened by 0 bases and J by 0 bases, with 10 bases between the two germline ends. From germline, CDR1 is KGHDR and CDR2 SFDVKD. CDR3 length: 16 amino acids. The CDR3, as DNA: TGTGCCACCAGTGATTTGCAGGACAGCTACCAAGAGACCCAGTACTTC. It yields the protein CATSDLQDSYQETQYF.

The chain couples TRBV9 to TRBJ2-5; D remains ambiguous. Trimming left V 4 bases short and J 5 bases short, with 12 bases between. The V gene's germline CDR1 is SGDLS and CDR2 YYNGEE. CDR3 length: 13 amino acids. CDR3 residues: CASSIRGGETQYF. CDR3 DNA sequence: TGTGCCAGCAGCATCCGAGGTGGGGAGACCCAGTACTTC.

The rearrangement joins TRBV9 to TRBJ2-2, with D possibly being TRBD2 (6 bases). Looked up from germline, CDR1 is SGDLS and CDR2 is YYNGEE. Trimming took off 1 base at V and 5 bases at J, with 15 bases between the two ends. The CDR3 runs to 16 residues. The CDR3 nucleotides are TGTGCCAGCAGCGTATCGGGGGAGCGGGTTACCGGGGAGCTGTTTTTT. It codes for CASSVSGERVTGELFF.

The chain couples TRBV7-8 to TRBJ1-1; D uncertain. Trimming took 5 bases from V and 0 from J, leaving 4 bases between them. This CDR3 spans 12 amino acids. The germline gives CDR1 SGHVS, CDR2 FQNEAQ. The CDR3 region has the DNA TGTGCCAGCAGCCGTATGAACACTGAAGCTTTCTTT. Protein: CASSRMNTEAFF.

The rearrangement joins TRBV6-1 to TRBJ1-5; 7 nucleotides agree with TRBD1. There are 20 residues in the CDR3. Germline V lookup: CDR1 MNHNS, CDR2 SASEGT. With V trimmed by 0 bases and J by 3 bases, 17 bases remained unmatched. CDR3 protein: CASSEAGTVKTHRPNQPQHF. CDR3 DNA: TGTGCCAGCAGTGAAGCCGGGACAGTAAAGACCCATAGACCCAATCAGCCCCAGCATTTT.

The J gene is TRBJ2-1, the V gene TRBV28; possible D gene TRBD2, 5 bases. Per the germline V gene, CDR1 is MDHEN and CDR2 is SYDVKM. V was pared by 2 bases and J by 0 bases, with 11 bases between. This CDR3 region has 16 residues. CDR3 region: CASSLGLPSSYNEQFF. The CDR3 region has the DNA TGTGCCAGCAGTTTAGGACTCCCTAGCTCCTACAATGAGCAGTTCTTC.

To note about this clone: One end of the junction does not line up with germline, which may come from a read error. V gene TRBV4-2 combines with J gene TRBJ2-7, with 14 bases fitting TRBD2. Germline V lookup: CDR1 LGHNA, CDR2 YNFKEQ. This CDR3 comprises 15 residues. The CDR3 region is CASGHGLAGGGEQYF. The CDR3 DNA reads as TGTGCCAGCGGCCACGGACTAGCGGGAGGCGGGGAGCAGTACTTC.